This T cell receptor beta chain was sequenced for a study of cytomegalovirus exposure and HLA in healthy donors. Germline V gene sequence: CDR1 SNHLY, CDR2 FYNNEI. This CDR3 has 15 amino acids. The ends were cut back, 5 bases at V and 4 bases at J, with 15 bases in the middle. Researchers ran the PCR with 60 Vbeta and 13 Jbeta primers. Generated by immunoSEQ multiplex PCR, the TCRdb table keeps only in-frame clones and is missing some. The sample lists about 82,000 clones; around 80% were seen once. Healthy bone marrow donors formed the donor group. The source of this sequence is a human donor in good health. The chain carries TRBV2 and TRBJ2-1, with D possibly TRBD1 on 6 matching bases. Input material: PBMCs. CDR3 in amino acids: CASSLSGTSYNEQFF. CDR3 bases: TGTGCCAGCAGTCTATCCGGGACAAGTTACAATGAGCAGTTCTTC.